This record covers a single T cell receptor (beta chain). Its cognate antigen is unknown. These data belong to a study of graft-versus-host responses after intestinal transplantation. Overall study findings and caveats: Circulating GvH clone levels at their peak were associated with HvG declines (early post-transplant). The marrow of recipients harbored GvH clones, and ileum or blood showed some of them first.

The CDR3 contains 14 residues. Germline CDR1 MDHEN, CDR2 SYDVKM. Trimming left V 5 bases short and J 4 bases short, with 14 bases between. The repertoire was sequenced with immunoSEQ multiplex PCR; TCRdb's copy has only in-frame clones and lacks some. The profile shows 100,000 or so clones, roughly 87% of them singletons. Source: unstimulated CD4+ T cells sorted from spleen or lymph node cells, taken before transplant. The receptor was isolated from a human donor who was the organ donor for an intestinal transplant. The V call is TRBV28, the J call TRBJ2-5; TRBD2 might be the D (5 bases). CDR3 DNA sequence: TGTGCCAGCAGTCTCCGGACTCCCGCAGAGACCCAGTACTTC. Amino acids: CASSLRTPAETQYF.